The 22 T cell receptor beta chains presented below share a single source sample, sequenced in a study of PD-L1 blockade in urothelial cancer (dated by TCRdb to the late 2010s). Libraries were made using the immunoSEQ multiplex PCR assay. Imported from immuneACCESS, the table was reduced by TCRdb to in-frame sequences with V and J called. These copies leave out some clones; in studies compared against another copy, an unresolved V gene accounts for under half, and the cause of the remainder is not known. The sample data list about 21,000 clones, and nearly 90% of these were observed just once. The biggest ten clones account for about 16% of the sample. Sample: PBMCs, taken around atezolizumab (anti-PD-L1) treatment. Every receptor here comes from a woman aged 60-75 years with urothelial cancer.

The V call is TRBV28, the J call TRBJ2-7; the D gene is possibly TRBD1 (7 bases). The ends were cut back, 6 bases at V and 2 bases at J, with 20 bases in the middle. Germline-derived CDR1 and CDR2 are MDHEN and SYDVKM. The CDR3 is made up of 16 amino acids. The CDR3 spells CASRGGRGGAPYEQYF. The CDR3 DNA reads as TGTGCCAGCAGGGGGGGCAGAGGGGGCGCCCCCTACGAGCAGTACTTC.

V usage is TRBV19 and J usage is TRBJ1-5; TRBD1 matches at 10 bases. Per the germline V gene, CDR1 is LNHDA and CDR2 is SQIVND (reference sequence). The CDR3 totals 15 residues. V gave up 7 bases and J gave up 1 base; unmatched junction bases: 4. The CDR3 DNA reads TGTGCCAGTATGGGGGGACAGGGGAGCAATCAGCCCCAGCATTTT. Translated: CASMGGQGSNQPQHF.

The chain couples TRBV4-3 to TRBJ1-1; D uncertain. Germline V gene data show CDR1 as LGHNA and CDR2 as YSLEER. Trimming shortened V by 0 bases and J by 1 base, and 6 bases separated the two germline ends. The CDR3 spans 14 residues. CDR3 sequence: CASSQEASNTEAFF. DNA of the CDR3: TGCGCCAGCAGCCAAGAAGCGTCGAACACTGAAGCTTTCTTT.

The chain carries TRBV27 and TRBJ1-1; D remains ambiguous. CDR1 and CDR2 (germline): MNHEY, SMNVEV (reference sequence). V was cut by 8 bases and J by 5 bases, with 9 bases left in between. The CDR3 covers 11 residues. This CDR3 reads CASRYATEAFF. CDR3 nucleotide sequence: TGTGCCAGCCGGTACGCTACTGAAGCTTTCTTT.

CDR3 sequence reads: CASSLAAGSYEQYF. The CDR3 DNA follows: TGCGCCAGCAGCTTGGCGGCAGGTTCATACGAGCAGTACTTC. The V gene is TRBV5-1, the J gene TRBJ2-7; D is unclear. The CDR3 is 14 amino acids. Germline V gene data show CDR1 as SGHRS and CDR2 as YFSETQ. V shed 0 bases and J shed 4 bases, with 11 bases lying between them.

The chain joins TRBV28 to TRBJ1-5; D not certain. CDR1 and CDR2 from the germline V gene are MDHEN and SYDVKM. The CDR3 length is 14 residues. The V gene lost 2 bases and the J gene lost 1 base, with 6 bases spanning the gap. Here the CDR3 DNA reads TGTGCCAGCAGTTTACTTGTGAGCAATCAGCCCCAGCATTTT. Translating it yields CASSLLVSNQPQHF.

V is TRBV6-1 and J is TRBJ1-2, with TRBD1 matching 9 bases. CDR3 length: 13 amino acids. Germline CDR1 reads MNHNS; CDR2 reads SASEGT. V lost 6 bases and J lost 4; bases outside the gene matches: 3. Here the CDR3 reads CASRGQGLYGYTF. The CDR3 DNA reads TGTGCCAGCAGGGGACAGGGTCTCTATGGCTACACCTTC.

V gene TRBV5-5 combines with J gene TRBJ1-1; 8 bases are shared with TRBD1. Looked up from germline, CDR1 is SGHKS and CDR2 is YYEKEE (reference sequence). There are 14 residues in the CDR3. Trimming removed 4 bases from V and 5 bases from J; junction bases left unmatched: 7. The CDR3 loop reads CASSVGQGRTEAFF. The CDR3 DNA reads TGTGCCAGCAGCGTCGGACAGGGCCGGACTGAAGCTTTCTTT. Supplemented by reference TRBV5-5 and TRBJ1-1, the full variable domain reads DAGVTQSPTHLIKTRGQQVTLRCSPISGHKSVSWYQQVLGQGPQFIFQYYEKEERGRGNFPDRFSARQFPNYSSELNVNALLLGDSALYLCASSVGQGRTEAFFGQGTRLTVV.

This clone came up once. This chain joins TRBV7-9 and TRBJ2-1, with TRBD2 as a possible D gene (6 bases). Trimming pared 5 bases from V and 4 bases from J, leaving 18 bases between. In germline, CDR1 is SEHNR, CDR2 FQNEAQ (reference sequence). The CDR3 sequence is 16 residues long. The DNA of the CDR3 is TGTGCCAGCAGCCCGGCGGGGATGAGCGGTTACAATGAGCAGTTCTTC. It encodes CASSPAGMSGYNEQFF.

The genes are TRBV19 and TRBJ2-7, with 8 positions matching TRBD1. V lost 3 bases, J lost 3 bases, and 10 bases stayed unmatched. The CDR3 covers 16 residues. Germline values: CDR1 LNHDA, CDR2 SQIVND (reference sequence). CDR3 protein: CASSIGAHDRGYEQYF. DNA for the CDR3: TGTGCCAGTAGTATCGGCGCACACGACAGGGGCTACGAGCAGTACTTC.

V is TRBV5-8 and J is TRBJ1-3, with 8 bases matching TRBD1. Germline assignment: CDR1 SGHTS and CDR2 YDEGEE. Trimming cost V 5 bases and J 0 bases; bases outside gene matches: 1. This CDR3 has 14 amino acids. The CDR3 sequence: CASRGQDSGNTIYF. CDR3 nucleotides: TGTGCCAGCAGGGGACAGGACTCTGGAAACACCATATATTTT.

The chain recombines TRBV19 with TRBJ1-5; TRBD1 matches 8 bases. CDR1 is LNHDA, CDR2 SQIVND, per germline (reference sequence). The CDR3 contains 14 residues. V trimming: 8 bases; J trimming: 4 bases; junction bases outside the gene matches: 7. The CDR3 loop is CASRTGGRNQPQHF. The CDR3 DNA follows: TGTGCCAGTCGTACAGGGGGAAGAAATCAGCCCCAGCATTTT.

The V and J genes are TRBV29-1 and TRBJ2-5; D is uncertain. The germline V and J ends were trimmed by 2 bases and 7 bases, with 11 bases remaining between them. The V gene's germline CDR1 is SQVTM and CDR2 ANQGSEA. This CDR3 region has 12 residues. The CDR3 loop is CSVEISSWTQYF. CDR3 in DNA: TGCAGCGTTGAAATCTCTAGTTGGACCCAGTACTTC.

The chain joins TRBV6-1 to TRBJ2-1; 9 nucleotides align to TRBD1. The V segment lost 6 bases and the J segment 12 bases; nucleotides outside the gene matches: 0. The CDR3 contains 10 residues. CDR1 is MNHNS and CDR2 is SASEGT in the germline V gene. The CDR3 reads CASRDRGQFF. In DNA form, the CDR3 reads TGTGCCAGCAGGGACAGGGGGCAGTTCTTC.

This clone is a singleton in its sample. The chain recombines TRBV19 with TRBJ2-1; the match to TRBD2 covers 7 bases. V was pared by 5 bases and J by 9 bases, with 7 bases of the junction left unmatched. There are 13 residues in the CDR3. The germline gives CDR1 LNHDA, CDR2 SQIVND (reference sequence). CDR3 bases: TGTGCCAGTAGTCGCGGGAGTGGCGGTGAGCAGTTCTTC. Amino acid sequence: CASSRGSGGEQFF.

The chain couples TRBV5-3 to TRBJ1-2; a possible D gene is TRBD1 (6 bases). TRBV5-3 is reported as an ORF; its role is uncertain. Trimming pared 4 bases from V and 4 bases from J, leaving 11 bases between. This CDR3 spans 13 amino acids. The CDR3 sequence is CARSNRDCYGYTF. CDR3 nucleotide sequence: TGTGCCAGAAGCAACAGGGATTGCTATGGCTACACCTTC.

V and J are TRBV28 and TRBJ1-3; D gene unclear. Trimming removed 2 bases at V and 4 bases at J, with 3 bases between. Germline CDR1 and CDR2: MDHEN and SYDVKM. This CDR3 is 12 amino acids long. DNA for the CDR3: TGTGCCAGCAGTTTAGAGGGAAACACCATATATTTT. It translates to CASSLEGNTIYF.

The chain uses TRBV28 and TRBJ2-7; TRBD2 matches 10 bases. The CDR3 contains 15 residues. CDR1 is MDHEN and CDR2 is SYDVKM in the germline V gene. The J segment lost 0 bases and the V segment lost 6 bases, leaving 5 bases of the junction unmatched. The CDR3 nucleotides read TGTGCCAGCAGCCCACTAGCGGGAATCTCCTACGAGCAGTACTTC. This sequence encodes CASSPLAGISYEQYF.

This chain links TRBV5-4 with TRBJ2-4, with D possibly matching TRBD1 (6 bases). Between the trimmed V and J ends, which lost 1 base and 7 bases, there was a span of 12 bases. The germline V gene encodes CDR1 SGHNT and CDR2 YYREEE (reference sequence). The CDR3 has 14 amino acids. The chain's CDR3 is CASSLKGVRNIQYF. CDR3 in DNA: TGTGCCAGCAGCTTGAAGGGGGTAAGGAACATTCAGTACTTC.

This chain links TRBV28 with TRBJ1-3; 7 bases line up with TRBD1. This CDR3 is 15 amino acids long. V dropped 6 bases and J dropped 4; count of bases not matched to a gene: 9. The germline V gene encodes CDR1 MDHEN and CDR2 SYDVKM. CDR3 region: CASSWDDRVGNTIYF. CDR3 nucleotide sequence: TGTGCCAGCAGCTGGGACGACAGGGTGGGAAACACCATATATTTT.

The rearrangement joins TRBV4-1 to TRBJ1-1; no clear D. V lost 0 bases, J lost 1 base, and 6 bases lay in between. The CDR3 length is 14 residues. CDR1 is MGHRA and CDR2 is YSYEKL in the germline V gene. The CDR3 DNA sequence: TGCGCCAGCAGCCAAGATCTCCGGAACACTGAAGCTTTCTTT. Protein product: CASSQDLRNTEAFF.

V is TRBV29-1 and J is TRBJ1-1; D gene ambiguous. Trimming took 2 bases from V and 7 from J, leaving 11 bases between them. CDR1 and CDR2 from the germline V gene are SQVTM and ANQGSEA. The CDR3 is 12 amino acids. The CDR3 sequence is CSVERVGGEAFF. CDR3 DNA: TGCAGCGTTGAACGGGTAGGAGGTGAAGCTTTCTTT.